The 8 T cell receptor beta chains presented below share a single source sample, sequenced in a study of neoadjuvant nivolumab and ipilimumab in lung cancer. Assay: immunoSEQ multiplex PCR; the TCRdb copy retains only in-frame clones and omits some. The sample consists of 25,000 to 30,000 clones, approximately 83% of them appearing once. Sequences were derived from tumor tissue, sampled after neoadjuvant nivolumab, alone or with ipilimumab, at or shortly before surgery. Source of these receptors: an adult with non-small cell lung cancer.

This sequence joins TRBV30 and TRBJ2-1; the D gene is possibly TRBD2 (7 bases). Germline assignment: CDR1 GTSNPN and CDR2 SVGIG (reference sequence). The CDR3 is 11 residues long. Trimming pared 4 bases from V and 13 bases from J, leaving 14 bases between. CDR3 sequence (DNA): TGTGCCTGGAATTGGGGGGGCAGTCAGTTCTTC. This codes for CAWNWGGSQFF.

The chain couples TRBV2 to TRBJ1-3; no clear D gene. The CDR3 contains 12 residues. Germline-derived CDR1 and CDR2 are SNHLY and FYNNEI. Between the trimmed V and J ends, which lost 5 bases and 3 bases, there was a span of 5 bases. The CDR3 DNA sequence: TGTGCCAGCAGTTCGGATGGAAACACCATATATTTT. This sequence encodes CASSSDGNTIYF.

The chain uses TRBV7-8 and TRBJ2-7; 9 positions agree with TRBD2. Germline assignment: CDR1 SGHVS and CDR2 FQNEAQ. Unmatched junction bases numbered 8, after V lost 0 bases and J lost 5 bases. The CDR3 extends over 16 amino acids. The DNA of the CDR3 is TGTGCCAGCAGCTTAGCGTGGACTAGCGTTATTAACGAGCAGTACTTC. Its protein is CASSLAWTSVINEQYF. Using reference TRBV7-8 and TRBJ2-7 for the parts outside the CDR3, the full variable domain is GAGVSQSPRYKVAKRGQDVALRCDPISGHVSLFWYQQALGQGPEFLTYFQNEAQLDKSGLPSDRFFAERPEGSVSTLKIQRTQQEDSAVYLCASSLAWTSVINEQYFGPGTRLTVT.

The chain carries TRBV7-2 and TRBJ2-7; perhaps TRBD1 as D (7 bases). V was trimmed by 0 bases and J by 3 bases, leaving 18 bases between them. The CDR3 length is 17 residues. Germline V gives CDR1 SGHTA, CDR2 FQGNSA. In DNA form, the CDR3 reads TGTGCCAGCAGCTTAGCGCAGGGGGGTTTATTGGTCTACGAGCAGTACTTC. The encoded protein is CASSLAQGGLLVYEQYF.

There are a few counts of this clone. This chain uses TRBV25-1 with TRBJ2-1; TRBD1 agrees at 8 bases. J gave up 7 bases and V 1 base, and 12 bases lay outside the gene matches. Germline V CDR1 and CDR2: MGHDK, SYGVNS. The CDR3 contains 17 residues. CDR3 amino acids: CASSEFPGRGRENEQFF. The CDR3 bases are TGTGCCAGCAGTGAATTCCCCGGCAGGGGGCGAGAAAATGAGCAGTTCTTC.

V is TRBV5-5 and J is TRBJ1-2; D might be TRBD1 (6 bases). The V gene lost 2 bases and the J gene lost 4 bases, with 12 bases spanning the gap. This CDR3 region has 14 residues. Germline values: CDR1 SGHKS, CDR2 YYEKEE (reference sequence). CDR3 region: CASSLTGFPYGYTF. CDR3 DNA sequence: TGTGCCAGCAGCTTAACAGGGTTTCCCTATGGCTACACCTTC.

V usage is TRBV11-2 and J usage is TRBJ2-1; TRBD2 agrees at 10 bases. The germline gives CDR1 SGHAT, CDR2 FQNNGV. Losses at the gene ends were 5 bases for V and 8 bases for J; bases not matched to a gene: 9. The CDR3 runs 15 residues. The CDR3 spells CASSPAGGPVDEQFF. The CDR3 DNA sequence: TGTGCCAGCAGCCCAGCGGGGGGGCCTGTCGATGAGCAGTTCTTC.

This clone showed up just once. J is TRBJ1-1 and V is TRBV27; D possibly corresponds to TRBD1 (6 bases). The CDR3 is made up of 13 amino acids. Germline V gene sequence: CDR1 MNHEY, CDR2 SMNVEV (reference sequence). V was cut by 9 bases and J by 3 bases, with 14 bases left in between. For the CDR3, the DNA is TGTGCCAGTTCGGACAGAATCTACACTGAAGCTTTCTTT. Its protein is CASSDRIYTEAFF.